This TCR beta chain was found in a study of cytomegalovirus exposure and HLA in healthy donors. The CDR3 contains 14 residues. The V gene end was trimmed by 4 bases and the J gene end by 4 bases; junction bases not matched to a gene: 4. Germline V CDR1 and CDR2: LGHNA, YNFKEQ. As regards this clone: Its target is unknown.

Researchers ran the PCR with 60 Vbeta and 13 Jbeta primers. Profiled with immunoSEQ multiplex PCR; TCRdb holds only in-frame clones, not every one. This repertoire comprises about 200,000 clones; its ten largest clones make up roughly 1.2%. Whole-study findings and limits: As was reported, the HLA-A and HLA-B alleles of most subjects were accurately predicted from TCR beta sequences. Analyses of presence and absence presupposed an approximately uniform sequencing depth across donors.

The chain has TRBV4-2 and TRBJ1-5; 7 nucleotides align to TRBD1. Sample: PBMCs. The sequence came from a girl aged 2 to 9 in good health and CMV-seropositive. The CDR3 loop reads CASSPDRWNQPQHF. For the CDR3, the DNA is TGTGCCAGCAGCCCGGACAGGTGGAATCAGCCCCAGCATTTT.